This T cell receptor beta chain was recovered during a study of cytotoxic CD8 clonotypes in ibrutinib-treated CLL. For the study at large: Response specimens were obtained following a median treatment duration of around 12 months, with a range of 6 to 36. Study-wide results and caveats: Samples were collected at differing times from sustained-remission and progressing patients. Clonality (at baseline) was higher than in age-matched healthy donors and tracked circulating CD8+ T-cell counts.

T cells were sequenced at a targeted depth of 1 in 200,000 to 1 in 1 million. Generated by immunoSEQ multiplex PCR, the TCRdb table keeps only in-frame clones and is missing some. In the table there are 270,000 or so clones, roughly 76% of which are singletons. CDR3 length: 8 residues. Note on this clone: Its matching antigen is unknown. Germline and junction disagree at one end, which may indicate a read error.

The source is a human donor with chronic lymphocytic leukemia. The genes are TRBV5-3 and TRBJ1-2; unclear D gene. TRBV5-3 carries the ORF label, with uncertain function. Specimen: PBMCs, collected at disease progression, from a patient treated with ibrutinib. The CDR3 DNA is TGTGCCAGAAGCCCTCGGGACTTC. Translated, it gives CARSPRDF.